The 30 T cell receptor beta chains in this list originate from one sample, sequenced in a study of early T cells in non-severe SARS-CoV-2 infection. Each CDR3 protein is one row after TCRdb ran MiXCR on the 5' RACE reads. The sample carries fewer than 30,000 distinct CDR3 sequences, over 8.5% recorded once. Material for sequencing was whole blood. These receptor sequences come from an adult who was a healthcare worker with PCR-confirmed SARS-CoV-2 infection or an uninfected control (not recorded which).

There are many counts of this clonotype. J is TRBJ2-7 and V is TRBV5-1, with 8 bases identical to TRBD1. Germline V lookup: CDR1 SGHRS, CDR2 YFSETQ. The CDR3 sequence is 14 residues long. J lost 2 bases, V lost 5 bases, and 6 bases had no gene match. The CDR3 DNA reads TGCGCCAGCAGTATACAACAGGGGGCCTACGAGCAGTACTTC. This gives the protein CASSIQQGAYEQYF.

CDR3 amino acids: CASSFRSPLHF. CDR3 bases: TGTGCCAGCAGTTTTCGATCACCCCTCCACTTT. This sequence joins TRBV28 and TRBJ1-6; D uncertain. V lost 3 bases and J lost 10, with 4 bases in between. CDR3 length: 11 amino acids. Looked up from germline, CDR1 is MDHEN and CDR2 is SYDVKM. Filled out from reference TRBV28 and TRBJ1-6, the complete variable domain reads DVKVTQSSRYLVKRTGEKVFLECVQDMDHENMFWYRQDPGLGLRLIYFSYDVKMKEKGDIPEGYSVSREKKERFSLILESASTNQTSMYLCASSFRSPLHFGNGTRLTVT.

Many counts were recorded for this clonotype. The V gene is TRBV7-8, the J gene TRBJ2-5, with TRBD2 as a possible D gene (6 bases). The V end lost 1 base, the J end lost 2 bases, and 11 bases lay between the germline ends. Germline lookup yields CDR1 SGHVS and CDR2 FQNEAQ. This CDR3 contains 15 residues. CDR3 loop: CASSLVGGIQETQYF. For the CDR3, the DNA is TGTGCCAGCAGCTTAGTAGGAGGGATACAAGAGACCCAGTACTTC.

The chain employs TRBV7-2 and TRBJ2-3; possible D gene TRBD2, 7 bases. V lost 3 bases and J lost 5, with 15 bases in between. Germline CDR1 and CDR2: SGHTA and FQGNSA. The CDR3 covers 15 residues. Here the CDR3 reads CASSLRGGRGDTQYF. For the CDR3, the DNA is TGTGCCAGCAGCTTGAGGGGGGGCCGGGGAGATACGCAGTATTTT.

A few counts support this clonotype. In nucleotides, the CDR3 is TGTGCCAGCAGTTTTATGACTAGCGGGGGGATGGAGACCCAGTACTTC. Its translation is CASSFMTSGGMETQYF. This rearrangement joins TRBV12-3 or TRBV12-4 to TRBJ2-5; TRBD2 aligns across 13 bases. CDR3 length equals 16 residues. V was pared by 3 bases and J by 5 bases, with 6 bases of the junction left unmatched.

In its sample, this clonotype was seen many times. The chain is built from TRBV3-1 and TRBJ2-1; D call uncertain. Germline lookup yields CDR1 LGHDT and CDR2 YNNKEL (reference sequence). V lost 2 bases and J lost 8, with 4 bases in between. This CDR3 is 11 amino acids long. Here the CDR3 DNA reads TGTGCCAGCAGCCAAAGTTATGAGCAGTTCTTC. It codes for CASSQSYEQFF.

This clonotype is termed medium-sized. The CDR3 here is CASSETTRRDTQYF. CDR3 bases: TGTGCCAGCAGTGAAACAACCAGAAGGGATACGCAGTATTTT. The rearrangement joins TRBV25-1 to TRBJ2-3; D gene unclear. Germline values: CDR1 MGHDK, CDR2 SYGVNS. Trimming cost V 2 bases and J 6 bases, with 12 bases left between them. The CDR3 contains 14 residues.

This clonotype was detected many times. The chain employs TRBV6-5 and TRBJ1-1, with TRBD1 identical over 7 bases. Losses at the gene ends were 0 bases for V and 5 bases for J; bases not matched to a gene: 12. In germline, CDR1 is MNHEY, CDR2 SVGAGI. The CDR3 consists of 17 residues. CDR3 loop: CASSYSVLGRGHTEAFF. DNA of the CDR3: TGTGCCAGCAGTTACTCCGTTTTAGGGAGGGGGCATACTGAAGCTTTCTTT.

This clonotype has a count of ten or more. The chain links TRBV10-3 to TRBJ1-1; D is uncertain. The V and J ends lost 2 bases and 11 bases respectively, with 12 bases between them. Germline CDR1 is ENHRY and CDR2 is SYGVKD. The length of the CDR3 is 12 residues. CDR3 in amino acids: CAISEAGYEAFF. The DNA for the CDR3 is TGTGCCATCAGTGAGGCCGGGTATGAGGCTTTCTTT.

This clonotype turned up a few times. The rearrangement joins TRBV7-3 to TRBJ2-2, with D possibly TRBD2 on 5 matching bases. V was cut by 5 bases and J by 3 bases, with 13 bases left in between. The germline CDR1 and CDR2 sequences are SGHTA and FQGTGA. The CDR3 spans 15 residues. The CDR3 region is CASSPWTEDTGELFF. In DNA, the CDR3 is TGTGCCAGCAGCCCCTGGACTGAGGACACCGGGGAGCTGTTTTTT.

In its sample, this clonotype was seen many times. The J gene is TRBJ2-5, the V gene TRBV10-2, with D hard to call. The V gene lost 5 bases and the J gene lost 4 bases, with 11 bases spanning the gap. Germline V gene sequence: CDR1 WSHSY, CDR2 SAAADI. CDR3 size: 13 residues. The CDR3 sequence: CASSFKSGETQYF. CDR3 nucleotide sequence: TGCGCCAGCAGTTTTAAATCGGGAGAGACCCAGTACTTC.

This clonotype was recorded at least ten times. The genes are TRBV4-1 and TRBJ1-2, with a weak D call TRBD1 (6 bases). Between the trimmed V and J ends, which lost 1 base and 4 bases, there was a span of 10 bases. This CDR3 contains 14 residues. From germline, CDR1 is MGHRA and CDR2 YSYEKL. The CDR3 DNA is TGCGCCAGCAGCCAAGCGGGACAAACCTATGGCTACACCTTC. It yields the protein CASSQAGQTYGYTF.

This clonotype came up many times. J is TRBJ2-7 and V is TRBV28, with D possibly being TRBD2 (6 bases). V lost 7 bases and J lost 3, with 7 bases in between. The CDR3 extends over 11 amino acids. Germline-derived CDR1 and CDR2 are MDHEN and SYDVKM. The CDR3 DNA is TGTGCCAGCACCGGGGGCTACGAGCAGTACTTC. This codes for CASTGGYEQYF.

This clonotype was seen repeatedly, ten times or more. This chain connects TRBV7-9 to TRBJ1-4; no firm D call. The CDR3 loop spans 15 amino acids. The V end was cut by 8 bases, the J end by 8 bases, with 21 bases between. From germline, CDR1 is SEHNR and CDR2 FQNEAQ (reference sequence). As DNA, the CDR3 is TGTGCCAGCGAGCGATTGCCGGGTCCCCGGGAAAAACTGTTTTTT. This translates into CASERLPGPREKLFF.

This clonotype came up many times. The chain combines TRBV9 with TRBJ1-2, with 8 bases aligning to TRBD1. The CDR3 consists of 13 residues. With V trimmed by 5 bases and J by 6 bases, 6 bases remained unmatched. Germline CDR1 reads SGDLS; CDR2 reads YYNGEE. The CDR3 region is CASSMDRDDGYTF. For the CDR3, the DNA is TGTGCCAGCAGTATGGACAGGGACGATGGCTACACCTTC.

This clonotype was observed at least ten times. V and J are TRBV18 and TRBJ2-5; D is unresolved. V was pared by 0 bases and J by 4 bases, with 9 bases between. Per germline, CDR1 KGHSH and CDR2 LQKENI. This CDR3 is built from 14 residues. As DNA, the CDR3 is TGTGCCAGCTCACCACCCGTACAACTAGAGACCCAGTACTTC. Encoded protein: CASSPPVQLETQYF.

This clonotype was detected only a few times. The chain links TRBV2 to TRBJ1-6; tentatively, D is TRBD1 (6 bases). Germline loops: CDR1 SNHLY, CDR2 FYNNEI. Trimming took 8 bases from V and 10 from J, leaving 15 bases between them. The CDR3 is made up of 13 amino acids. This CDR3 reads CASRGPPRSPLHF. CDR3 nucleotides: TGTGCCAGCCGGGGGCCCCCGAGGTCACCCCTCCACTTT.

The chain carries TRBV12-3 or TRBV12-4 and TRBJ2-3, with 8 bases matching TRBD2. Germline trimming cut 5 bases from V and 4 bases from J; bases unmatched to any gene: 11. This CDR3 spans 16 amino acids. The CDR3: CASSGQRGWNPDTQYF. The CDR3 DNA is TGTGCCAGCAGTGGCCAGCGGGGGTGGAATCCAGATACGCAGTATTTT.

V is TRBV5-1 and J is TRBJ1-2; D is ambiguous. The CDR3 consists of 14 residues. CDR1 is SGHRS, CDR2 YFSETQ, per germline. Trimming took off 0 bases at V and 3 bases at J, with 9 bases between the two ends. This CDR3 reads CASSLADTYYGYTF. The DNA for the CDR3 is TGCGCCAGCAGCTTGGCCGACACTTACTATGGCTACACCTTC.

At least ten counts were recorded for this clonotype. The genes are TRBV6-5 and TRBJ2-7; 11 positions match TRBD1. Trimming cost V 2 bases and J 0 bases; bases outside gene matches: 0. This CDR3 region has 15 residues. Germline V gene sequence: CDR1 MNHEY, CDR2 SVGAGI. The CDR3 protein is CASSYGQGASYEQYF. The DNA of the CDR3 is TGTGCCAGCAGTTACGGACAGGGGGCCTCCTACGAGCAGTACTTC.

Many counts were recorded for this clonotype. This sequence joins TRBV5-7 and TRBJ1-5; D ambiguous. TRBV5-7 carries the ORF label, with uncertain function. CDR3 length: 15 amino acids. V lost 4 bases and J 0 bases, leaving 11 bases between the germline ends. The CDR3, as DNA: TGTGCCAGCAGCCAACACATATATAGCAATCAGCCCCAGCATTTT. As protein: CASSQHIYSNQPQHF.

This rearrangement joins TRBV27 to TRBJ1-1; 7 bases match TRBD1. After removal of 4 bases from V and 0 bases from J, the junction contained 2 bases not matched to a gene. The germline V gene encodes CDR1 MNHEY and CDR2 SMNVEV (reference sequence). CDR3 length: 14 residues. CDR3 amino acids: CASSSGTVNTEAFF. Written as DNA, the CDR3 is TGTGCCAGCAGTTCCGGGACAGTGAACACTGAAGCTTTCTTT.

There are many counts of this clonotype. The genes are TRBV20-1 and TRBJ2-7; D is perhaps TRBD2 (6 bases). V gave up 8 bases and J gave up 0 bases, with 17 bases separating them. This CDR3 spans 14 amino acids. CDR1 and CDR2 (germline): DFQATT, SNEGSKA (reference sequence). The CDR3 DNA is TGCAGTACCTATCGACTCGGGAGCTCCTACGAGCAGTACTTC. Amino acids: CSTYRLGSSYEQYF.

In its sample, this clonotype was seen many times. The V call is TRBV7-3, the J call TRBJ1-1; D unclear. The V gene lost 3 bases and the J gene lost 3 bases, with 8 bases spanning the gap. In germline, CDR1 is SGHTA, CDR2 FQGTGA. The CDR3 covers 13 residues. The CDR3 reads CASSFSVDTEAFF. DNA for the CDR3: TGTGCCAGCAGCTTTTCCGTAGACACTGAAGCTTTCTTT.

This clonotype has a count of ten or more. The chain combines TRBV5-4 with TRBJ1-2; weak D call: TRBD1 (6 bases). The CDR3 contains 15 residues. The germline gives CDR1 SGHNT, CDR2 YYREEE (reference sequence). V shed 5 bases and J shed 5 bases, with 19 bases lying between them. The CDR3 DNA follows: TGTGCCAGCAGAAAGACCGGGACAACGACTTATGGCTACACCTTC. Translated: CASRKTGTTTYGYTF.

The rearrangement links TRBV20-1 to TRBJ2-1; either TRBD1 or TRBD2 may supply D (5 bases each). This CDR3 is 15 amino acids long. CDR1 is DFQATT and CDR2 is SNEGSKA in the germline V gene (reference sequence). V gave up 1 base and J gave up 0 bases, with 10 bases separating them. CDR3 bases: TGCAGTGCTAGAGTCGGGGCAGCCTCCTACAATGAGCAGTTCTTC. Translated: CSARVGAASYNEQFF.

This chain links TRBV7-9 with TRBJ1-1; TRBD1 matches 7 bases. From germline, CDR1 is SEHNR and CDR2 FQNEAQ (reference sequence). This CDR3 contains 13 residues. V trimming: 5 bases; J trimming: 8 bases; junction bases outside the gene matches: 8. The CDR3 nucleotides read TGTGCCAGCAGCCCCGACAGGGCTGGGGAAGCTTTCTTT. Translated, it gives CASSPDRAGEAFF.

This clonotype was recorded at least ten times. This chain connects TRBV28 to TRBJ1-1; D is unresolved. The germline V and J ends were trimmed by 5 bases and 5 bases, with 9 bases remaining between them. Germline-derived CDR1 and CDR2 are MDHEN and SYDVKM. The CDR3 length is 12 residues. The chain's CDR3 is CASSPHGTEAFF. The CDR3 region has the DNA TGTGCCAGCAGTCCCCATGGTACTGAAGCTTTCTTT.

The sample holds many counts of this clonotype. This chain connects TRBV10-1 to TRBJ1-5; D unclear. This CDR3 comprises 13 residues. Germline CDR1 is WNHNN and CDR2 is SYGVQD (reference sequence). V gave up 2 bases and J gave up 3 bases, with 5 bases separating them. The CDR3 coding sequence is TGCGCCAGCAGTGAGGGGGTCAATCAGCCCCAGCATTTT. This encodes CASSEGVNQPQHF.

This clonotype was recorded at least ten times. The chain has TRBV30 and TRBJ2-7; 10 nucleotides agree with TRBD1. The CDR3 has 15 residues. J was trimmed by 2 bases and V by 0 bases; bases with no gene match: 4. Germline lookup yields CDR1 GTSNPN and CDR2 SVGIG (reference sequence). CDR3 loop: CAWSVRDRGTYEQYF. The CDR3 region has the DNA TGTGCCTGGAGTGTAAGGGACAGGGGCACCTACGAGCAGTACTTC.